A single sample gave rise to the 21 T cell receptor beta chains below, sequenced in a study of shared clonotypes between healthy human individuals. Clones were read by immunoSEQ multiplex PCR, and TCRdb kept only the in-frame ones, dropping some. This repertoire shows just over 2,000,000 clones, over 85% found once; its top ten account for more than 0.1%. Sequenced material: naive CD4+ T cells sorted from blood. Subset described: CD45RA+ positively selected. All receptors come from a man aged 18 to 29 in good health.

The chain employs TRBV18 and TRBJ2-1, with TRBD2 as a possible D gene (7 bases). The germline gives CDR1 KGHSH, CDR2 LQKENI. V was trimmed by 2 bases and J by 5 bases, leaving 16 bases between them. This CDR3 contains 16 residues. CDR3: CASSPGGAGANNEQFF. DNA of the CDR3: TGTGCCAGCTCACCAGGGGGCGCGGGAGCGAACAATGAGCAGTTCTTC.

About this clone itself: Other DNA variants within this sample encode the same CDR3. The rearrangement joins TRBV9 to TRBJ2-3; D is possibly TRBD1 or TRBD2 (5 bases each). The CDR3 consists of 12 residues. Trimming pared 6 bases from V and 4 bases from J, leaving 9 bases between. Looked up from germline, CDR1 is SGDLS and CDR2 is YYNGEE. The CDR3 DNA sequence: TGTGCCAGCAACCGAGGGGCAGATACGCAGTATTTT. This translates into CASNRGADTQYF.

The genes are TRBV28 and TRBJ2-1; TRBD1 is a possible D gene (6 bases). Trimming took off 6 bases at V and 0 bases at J, with 15 bases between the two ends. This CDR3 has 16 amino acids. Looked up from germline, CDR1 is MDHEN and CDR2 is SYDVKM. The CDR3 DNA follows: TGTGCCAGCAGGACCCCTACAGGGAGCTCCTACAATGAGCAGTTCTTC. Amino acids: CASRTPTGSSYNEQFF.

The chain joins TRBV15 to TRBJ2-7, with 8 bases lining up with TRBD2. CDR1 LNHNV and CDR2 YYDKDF come from the germline V gene (reference sequence). The CDR3 is made up of 19 amino acids. Trimming took 0 bases from V and 6 from J; bases not matched to a gene: 19. CDR3 DNA: TGTGCCACCAGCAGAGATCTGCCTAGCGGGTATCCTAGGTCGGGCGAGCAGTACTTC. Encoded protein: CATSRDLPSGYPRSGEQYF.

A note on this clone: Other DNA sequences within the sample encode an identical CDR3. V gene TRBV18 combines with J gene TRBJ1-2; D uncertain. This CDR3 is 13 amino acids long. V was cut by 1 base and J by 4 bases, with 7 bases left in between. Germline V lookup: CDR1 KGHSH, CDR2 LQKENI. The CDR3 loop reads CASSPQGGYGYTF. CDR3 sequence (DNA): TGTGCCAGCTCACCACAGGGAGGCTATGGCTACACCTTC.

On this clone itself: The same CDR3 can be traced to other DNA sequences in this sample. The rearrangement links TRBV18 to TRBJ1-1; D might be TRBD1 (5 bases). CDR1 is KGHSH and CDR2 is LQKENI in the germline V gene. V lost 6 bases, J lost 1 base, and 9 bases lay in between. The CDR3 is 13 amino acids. CDR3 amino acids: CASSTGENTEAFF. In DNA, the CDR3 is TGTGCCAGCTCCACGGGGGAGAACACTGAAGCTTTCTTT.

The CDR3 DNA reads as TGTGCCTGGGACAACAACAATGAGCAGTTCTTC. Translation: CAWDNNNEQFF. The gene calls are TRBV30 and TRBJ2-1, with D unresolved. V was cut by 5 bases and J by 5 bases, with 7 bases left in between. This CDR3 comprises 11 residues. Germline values: CDR1 GTSNPN, CDR2 SVGIG (reference sequence).

This chain joins TRBV28 and TRBJ1-4; 8 bases align to TRBD1. CDR3 length equals 15 residues. Per germline, CDR1 MDHEN and CDR2 SYDVKM. The V gene end was trimmed by 5 bases and the J gene end by 5 bases; junction bases not matched to a gene: 7. CDR3 in amino acids: CASSSGQGENEKLFF. The CDR3 nucleotides are TGTGCCAGCAGTAGCGGACAGGGAGAGAATGAAAAACTGTTTTTT.

This clone was recorded once. The chain is built from TRBV5-6 and TRBJ2-5; 8 bases are shared with TRBD1. The V and J ends lost 2 bases and 2 bases, in that order; junction bases with no gene match: 5. This CDR3 region has 15 residues. Germline V lookup: CDR1 SGHDT, CDR2 YYEEEE. The CDR3 spells CASSLQGVLQETQYF. As DNA, the CDR3 is TGTGCCAGCAGCTTACAGGGGGTCCTTCAAGAGACCCAGTACTTC. The complete variable domain, with remaining parts taken from reference TRBV5-6 and TRBJ2-5, reads DAGVTQSPTHLIKTRGQQVTLRCSPKSGHDTVSWYQQALGQGPQFIFQYYEEEERQRGNFPDRFSGHQFPNYSSELNVNALLLGDSALYLCASSLQGVLQETQYFGPGTRLLVL.

The rearrangement uses TRBV9 and TRBJ1-1, with D unclear. CDR1 and CDR2 from the germline V gene are SGDLS and YYNGEE. Trimming removed 0 bases at V and 3 bases at J, with 9 bases between. This CDR3 is 14 amino acids long. The CDR3 DNA is TGTGCCAGCAGCGTAGGTAGCCAGTACACTGAAGCTTTCTTT. Translation: CASSVGSQYTEAFF.

The rearrangement joins TRBV21-1 to TRBJ2-7; the D call TRBD1 from the table was never checked on the DNA. TRBV21-1 is a listed pseudogene. CDR3 size: 17 residues. CDR3 loop: CASSKGQEQDRYYEQYF. CDR3 DNA sequence: TGTGCCAGCAGCAAAGGCCAGGAGCAGGACAGATACTACGAGCAGTACTTC.

The CDR3 loop is CASSLWGERYNEQFF. The CDR3 nucleotides read TGTGCCAGCAGTTTGTGGGGAGAGCGATACAATGAGCAGTTCTTC. The chain uses TRBV27 and TRBJ2-1; TRBD2 is a possible D gene (5 bases). Germline values: CDR1 MNHEY, CDR2 SMNVEV (reference sequence). The V end lost 3 bases, the J end lost 4 bases, and 13 bases lay between the germline ends. The CDR3 spans 15 residues.

The chain has TRBV9 and TRBJ2-5, with TRBD2 as a possible D gene (6 bases). The CDR3 contains 15 residues. The V end was cut by 3 bases, the J end by 1 base, with 13 bases between. In germline, CDR1 is SGDLS, CDR2 YYNGEE. In DNA, the CDR3 is TGTGCCAGCAGCGGCCAACCCGGGGGCCAAGAGACCCAGTACTTC. Amino acids: CASSGQPGGQETQYF.

With respect to this clone: Compared with germline, one end of the junction differs, possibly owing to a read error. V gene TRBV5-1 combines with J gene TRBJ2-1; D is tentatively TRBD1 or TRBD2 (5 bases each). This CDR3 has 13 amino acids. CDR1 and CDR2 from the germline V gene are SGHRS and YFSETQ. Here the CDR3 DNA reads TGCGCCAGCAGTTTGGGGGTGTTCAATGAGCAGTTCTTC. Encoded protein: CASSLGVFNEQFF.

V usage is TRBV23-1 and J usage is TRBJ2-1; D is unclear. TRBV23-1 is given ORF status, its function remaining uncertain. The CDR3 contains 12 residues. The V and J ends lost 11 bases and 9 bases respectively, with 17 bases between them. For the CDR3, the DNA is TGCGCCTTAACCCGGCCGCGGAGTGAGCAGTTCTTC. Protein: CALTRPRSEQFF.

The chain couples TRBV6-5 to TRBJ2-7; 7 bases agree with TRBD1. The CDR3 has 11 residues. The ends lost 7 bases at V and 3 bases at J; junction bases unmatched: 0. Germline lookup yields CDR1 MNHEY and CDR2 SVGAGI. Written as DNA, the CDR3 is TGTGCCAGCAACAGGGGCTACGAGCAGTACTTC. Translating it yields CASNRGYEQYF.

The chain is built from TRBV2 and TRBJ2-1; possibly TRBD2 for D (6 bases). This CDR3 has 11 amino acids. CDR1 and CDR2 from the germline V gene are SNHLY and FYNNEI. Trimming removed 3 bases at V and 12 bases at J, with 9 bases between. CDR3 region: CASSEEGRQFF. The CDR3, as DNA: TGTGCCAGCAGTGAGGAGGGGAGGCAGTTCTTC.

The chain combines TRBV6-6 with TRBJ2-2, with TRBD1 identical over 8 bases. Unmatched junction bases numbered 6, after V lost 5 bases and J lost 1 base. The CDR3 sequence is 16 residues long. The germline V gene has CDR1 MNHNY and CDR2 SVGAGI (reference sequence). CDR3 DNA: TGTGCCAGCAGTAGCACAGGGGGGCTGAACACCGGGGAGCTGTTTTTT. Its translation: CASSSTGGLNTGELFF.

In its sample, this clone was seen once. V gene TRBV27 combines with J gene TRBJ1-6; possibly TRBD1 for D (5 bases). CDR3 length: 16 amino acids. CDR1 is MNHEY, CDR2 SMNVEV, per germline (reference sequence). V was pared by 0 bases and J by 6 bases, with 12 bases between. The CDR3 here is CASSLSWDPSNSPLHF. The CDR3 DNA sequence: TGTGCCAGCAGTTTATCTTGGGACCCCTCTAATTCACCCCTCCACTTT.

V gene TRBV6-1 combines with J gene TRBJ1-5; tentatively, D is TRBD1 (5 bases). The ends were cut back, 5 bases at V and 12 bases at J, with 14 bases in the middle. Germline V gene lookup returns CDR1 MNHNS and CDR2 SASEGT. There are 12 residues in the CDR3. The chain's CDR3 is CASSSGTRFQHF. The CDR3 region has the DNA TGTGCCAGCAGTTCCGGGACTCGCTTCCAGCATTTT.

The chain couples TRBV2 to TRBJ2-5; possibly TRBD1 or TRBD2 for D (5 bases each). Germline-derived CDR1 and CDR2 are SNHLY and FYNNEI. Trimming shortened V by 8 bases and J by 3 bases, and 19 bases separated the two germline ends. The CDR3 runs to 15 residues. The CDR3: CASQIEGRTKETQYF. The CDR3 DNA reads TGTGCCAGCCAGATAGAGGGGCGTACTAAAGAGACCCAGTACTTC.